A single T cell receptor beta chain is shown here with its context. Per the germline V gene, CDR1 is LNHDA and CDR2 is SQIVND (reference sequence). V trimming: 5 bases; J trimming: 3 bases; junction bases outside the gene matches: 4. The CDR3 is made up of 14 amino acids. This sample stems from a study of T cell changes during pregnancy in multiple sclerosis. Assay used: immunoSEQ multiplex PCR; TCRdb lists only in-frame clones, some missing. The sample includes just under 80,000 clones, approximately 92% of them seen just once. The sequences come from peripheral blood, collected in the second trimester of pregnancy. V gene TRBV19 combines with J gene TRBJ1-2; 9 bases are a match to TRBD1. The receptor comes from a female donor in good health, enrolled as a control in a pregnancy study. The CDR3 DNA sequence: TGTGCCAGTAGTCCGGGACAGGGAGACTATGGCTACACCTTC. Protein sequence: CASSPGQGDYGYTF. The full variable domain, with the rest looked up from reference TRBV19 and TRBJ1-2, is DGGITQSPKYLFRKEGQNVTLSCEQNLNHDAMYWYRQDPGQGLRLIYYSQIVNDFQKGDIAEGYSVSREKKESFPLTVTSAQKNPTAFYLCASSPGQGDYGYTFGSGTRLTVV.